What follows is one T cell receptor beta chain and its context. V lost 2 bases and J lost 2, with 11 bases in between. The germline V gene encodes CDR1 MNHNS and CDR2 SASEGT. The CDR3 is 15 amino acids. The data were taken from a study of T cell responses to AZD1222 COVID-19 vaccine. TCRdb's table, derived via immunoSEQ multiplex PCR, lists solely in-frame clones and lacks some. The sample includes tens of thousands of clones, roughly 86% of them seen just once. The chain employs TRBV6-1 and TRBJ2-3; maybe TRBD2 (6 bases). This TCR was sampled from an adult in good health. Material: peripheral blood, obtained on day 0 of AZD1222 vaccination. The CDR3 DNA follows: TGTGCCAGCAGTGAAAGTATGGGACTCACAGATACGCAGTATTTT. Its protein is CASSESMGLTDTQYF.